Below, 28 T cell receptor beta chains from the same sample are listed, as sequenced in a study of blood T cell repertoires in COVID-19. Sequencing was performed with immunoSEQ multiplex PCR; in TCRdb, only in-frame clones are kept and a portion is missing. The data show roughly 500,000 clones, with approximately 83% seen just once and roughly 3.2% held by the top ten. Material: peripheral blood. These receptors originate from a human donor in a cohort sampled during active COVID-19.

J is TRBJ2-3 and V is TRBV27; D gene uncertain. CDR1 is MNHEY, CDR2 SMNVEV, per germline (reference sequence). The CDR3 has 18 residues. V shed 5 bases and J shed 0 bases, with 21 bases lying between them. The CDR3 sequence is CASSTLDSSLLSTDTQYF. CDR3 DNA: TGTGCCAGCAGTACCCTTGACTCATCGTTACTCAGCACAGATACGCAGTATTTT.

This chain links TRBV7-3 with TRBJ1-2; TRBD1 agrees at 10 bases. The CDR3 has 19 amino acids. Trimming removed 5 bases from V and 5 bases from J; junction bases left unmatched: 20. Germline V CDR1 and CDR2: SGHTA, FQGTGA. The CDR3 spells CASSPFLGTGVRNPYGYTF. DNA for the CDR3: TGTGCCAGCAGCCCCTTTCTAGGGACAGGGGTAAGAAATCCATATGGCTACACCTTC.

V gene TRBV7-8 combines with J gene TRBJ2-7; 9 nucleotides match TRBD1. Trimming took 5 bases from V and 4 from J; bases not matched to a gene: 9. The germline CDR1 and CDR2 sequences are SGHVS and FQNEAQ. CDR3 length: 15 residues. This CDR3 reads CASSLRDRDSYEQYF. CDR3 in DNA: TGTGCCAGCAGCCTCCGGGACAGGGATTCGTACGAGCAGTACTTC.

The V gene is TRBV5-1, the J gene TRBJ2-2; D remains ambiguous. This CDR3 is built from 13 residues. Germline values: CDR1 SGHRS, CDR2 YFSETQ. Between the trimmed V and J ends, which lost 2 bases and 6 bases, there was a span of 8 bases. CDR3 in DNA: TGCGCCAGCAGCTTCACGGTAGCCGGGGAGCTGTTTTTT. This encodes CASSFTVAGELFF.

In this sample, this clone turned up once. This chain uses TRBV28 with TRBJ2-7, with TRBD2 identical over 7 bases. The CDR3 consists of 16 residues. Germline V gene sequence: CDR1 MDHEN, CDR2 SYDVKM. Trimming at V came to 0 bases and at J to 2 bases, leaving 7 bases not matched to a gene. CDR3 coding DNA: TGTGCCAGCAGTTTATGGGGGGGGTCGTTAGCCTACGAGCAGTACTTC. It translates to CASSLWGGSLAYEQYF.

The chain employs TRBV18 and TRBJ2-1; D remains unclear. In germline, CDR1 is KGHSH, CDR2 LQKENI. V dropped 2 bases and J dropped 1 base, with 9 bases sitting between them. This CDR3 spans 15 amino acids. CDR3 amino acids: CASSPRARSYNEQFF. In DNA, the CDR3 is TGTGCCAGCTCACCAAGAGCGCGATCCTACAATGAGCAGTTCTTC.

This chain uses TRBV28 with TRBJ1-4, with D perhaps TRBD1 (5 bases). Germline V gene lookup returns CDR1 MDHEN and CDR2 SYDVKM. V gave up 3 bases and J gave up 16 bases, with 15 bases separating them. The CDR3 covers 12 residues. CDR3 protein: CASSLGGDQWFF. CDR3 sequence (DNA): TGTGCCAGCAGTTTGGGGGGTGATCAGTGGTTTTTT. The full variable domain, in which reference TRBV28 and TRBJ1-4 provide the parts outside the CDR3, is DVKVTQSSRYLVKRTGEKVFLECVQDMDHENMFWYRQDPGLGLRLIYFSYDVKMKEKGDIPEGYSVSREKKERFSLILESASTNQTSMYLCASSLGGDQWFFGSGTQLSVL.

The CDR3 sequence is CAIATGVGETQYF. CDR3 nucleotides: TGTGCCATCGCGACAGGCGTGGGGGAGACCCAGTACTTC. The rearrangement links TRBV19 to TRBJ2-5; the D gene is possibly TRBD1 (6 bases). V was trimmed by 10 bases and J by 5 bases, leaving 17 bases between them. Germline CDR1 is LNHDA and CDR2 is SQIVND (reference sequence). CDR3 size: 13 residues.

The gene calls are TRBV5-1 and TRBJ2-7; tentative D call: TRBD2 (6 bases). The CDR3 is 15 amino acids. The V and J ends lost 4 bases and 6 bases respectively, with 20 bases between them. Germline CDR1 and CDR2: SGHRS and YFSETQ. The chain's CDR3 is CASSLGPVAASEQYF. In nucleotides, the CDR3 is TGCGCCAGCAGCCTTGGTCCCGTAGCGGCCTCCGAGCAGTACTTC.

V is TRBV19 and J is TRBJ1-5; D may be TRBD1 (5 bases). The germline V gene has CDR1 LNHDA and CDR2 SQIVND (reference sequence). CDR3 length: 15 residues. V dropped 3 bases and J dropped 2 bases, with 11 bases sitting between them. This CDR3 reads CASSIDRNGNQPQHF. The CDR3 nucleotides are TGTGCCAGTAGTATCGACAGAAACGGCAATCAGCCCCAGCATTTT.

The gene calls are TRBV6-5 and TRBJ1-2; 9 nucleotides match TRBD1. Germline V gene data show CDR1 as MNHEY and CDR2 as SVGAGI. Trimming cost V 10 bases and J 3 bases; bases outside gene matches: 9. There are 14 residues in the CDR3. Here the CDR3 reads CATAPGQGDYGYTF. The CDR3 DNA is TGTGCCACCGCCCCGGGACAGGGTGACTATGGCTACACCTTC.

The rearrangement joins TRBV24-1 to TRBJ2-3, with 8 bases fitting TRBD1. The CDR3 totals 17 residues. Per the germline V gene, CDR1 is KGHDR and CDR2 is SFDVKD. The V gene end was trimmed by 3 bases and the J gene end by 3 bases; junction bases not matched to a gene: 10. CDR3 sequence reads: CATSDHLTGDGTDTQYF. The DNA for the CDR3 is TGTGCCACCAGTGATCACCTGACAGGGGACGGGACAGATACGCAGTATTTT.

The chain couples TRBV11-2 to TRBJ1-1, with 9 bases aligning to TRBD1. V shed 5 bases, J shed 6 bases, and the junction held 10 bases outside the gene matches. This CDR3 has 15 residues. The germline V gene encodes CDR1 SGHAT and CDR2 FQNNGV. CDR3 loop: CASSQQQGAQAEAFF. The CDR3 DNA reads TGTGCCAGCAGCCAACAACAGGGGGCGCAGGCTGAAGCTTTCTTT.

In its sample, this clone was seen once. This chain joins TRBV4-3 and TRBJ2-7, with 12 positions matching TRBD2. The CDR3 runs 15 residues. J lost 4 bases, V lost 6 bases, and 7 bases had no gene match. CDR1 is LGHNA, CDR2 YSLEER, per germline. The CDR3 protein is CASSPLTSGRYEQYF. The DNA of the CDR3 is TGCGCCAGCAGTCCACTAACTAGCGGGAGGTACGAGCAGTACTTC.

This sequence joins TRBV7-3 and TRBJ2-1; 13 nucleotides match TRBD2. The junction had 9 bases not matched to a gene; V was cut back by 0 bases and J by 1 base. In germline, CDR1 is SGHTA, CDR2 FQGTGA. This CDR3 comprises 20 residues. Here the CDR3 reads CASSLTCGLAGDISYNEQFF. CDR3 nucleotide sequence: TGTGCCAGCAGCTTAACGTGTGGACTAGCGGGAGATATATCCTACAATGAGCAGTTCTTC. The complete variable domain, with remaining parts taken from reference TRBV7-3 and TRBJ2-1, reads GAGVSQTPSNKVTEKGKYVELRCDPISGHTALYWYRQSLGQGPEFLIYFQGTGAADDSGLPNDRFFAVRPEGSVSTLKIQRTERGDSAVYLCASSLTCGLAGDISYNEQFFGPGTRLTVL.

V usage is TRBV24-1 and J usage is TRBJ2-5; 9 nucleotides agree with TRBD1. V was pared by 7 bases and J by 5 bases, with 13 bases of the junction left unmatched. In germline, CDR1 is KGHDR, CDR2 SFDVKD. The CDR3 covers 16 residues. CDR3 nucleotide sequence: TGTGCCACCAGCCCTGGGACAGGGAGGGTTGGGGAGACCCAGTACTTC. This sequence encodes CATSPGTGRVGETQYF.

In this sample, this clone turned up once. J is TRBJ2-7 and V is TRBV3-1 (or the pseudogene TRBV3-2), with D maybe TRBD2 (6 bases). Per the germline V gene, CDR1 is LGHDT and CDR2 is YNNKEL (reference sequence). The CDR3 runs 14 residues. With 3 bases removed from V and 1 base from J, the gap between germline ends came to 10 bases. The CDR3 DNA reads TGTGCCAGCAGCCAGGGACTCCAGTCCTACGAGCAGTACTTC. This sequence encodes CASSQGLQSYEQYF.

The chain couples TRBV19 to TRBJ1-4; D remains ambiguous. The CDR3 is 15 residues long. Germline V CDR1 and CDR2: LNHDA, SQIVND (reference sequence). With 2 bases removed from V and 2 bases from J, the gap between germline ends came to 9 bases. The CDR3 DNA sequence: TGTGCCAGTAGTATATCCCCGTCCACTAATGAAAAACTGTTTTTT. Its translation: CASSISPSTNEKLFF.

The J gene is TRBJ1-5, the V gene TRBV19; D possibly corresponds to TRBD1 (6 bases). The CDR3 has 14 residues. Germline V gene lookup returns CDR1 LNHDA and CDR2 SQIVND (reference sequence). V lost 5 bases to trimming and J lost 7 bases, with 15 bases between them. For the CDR3, the DNA is TGTGCCAGTAGTGAACAGGGTATAGGACAGCCCCAGCATTTT. Translated, it gives CASSEQGIGQPQHF.

The V call is TRBV2, the J call TRBJ2-5; TRBD2 aligns across 7 bases. The J segment lost 5 bases and the V segment lost 4 bases, leaving 13 bases of the junction unmatched. The CDR3 spans 16 residues. Germline assignment: CDR1 SNHLY and CDR2 FYNNEI. The CDR3 nucleotides are TGTGCCAGCAGTGTTTCGCGGGAGTATCCTGGGGAGACCCAGTACTTC. This codes for CASSVSREYPGETQYF.

This clone was observed a handful of times. This chain links TRBV7-3 with TRBJ2-2; the D is unclear. V was cut by 3 bases and J by 7 bases, with 9 bases left in between. The V gene's germline CDR1 is SGHTA and CDR2 FQGTGA. The CDR3 spans 13 residues. CDR3 nucleotide sequence: TGTGCCAGCAGCTTCTTAGAAGACGGGGAGCTGTTTTTT. Its protein product is CASSFLEDGELFF.

The J gene is TRBJ1-6, the V gene TRBV7-2; D call uncertain. In germline, CDR1 is SGHTA, CDR2 FQGNSA. The CDR3 covers 14 residues. V lost 3 bases and J 9 bases, leaving 12 bases between the germline ends. In DNA form, the CDR3 reads TGTGCCAGCAGCTTGGGTTTGACGGGTTCACCCCTCCACTTT. Its translation is CASSLGLTGSPLHF.

The chain couples TRBV28 to TRBJ1-2; 8 positions agree with TRBD1. The CDR3 runs to 14 residues. The J segment lost 0 bases and the V segment lost 5 bases, leaving 2 bases of the junction unmatched. Germline V gene data show CDR1 as MDHEN and CDR2 as SYDVKM. The CDR3 DNA is TGTGCCAGCAGTCCGGACAGGGCTAACTATGGCTACACCTTC. Its translation is CASSPDRANYGYTF.

This clone was counted once. The rearrangement joins TRBV6-2 or TRBV6-3 to TRBJ2-2; 8 bases line up with TRBD2. CDR1 is MNHEY and CDR2 is SVGEGT in the germline V gene. V lost 0 bases, J lost 2 bases, and 8 bases stayed unmatched. The CDR3 covers 18 residues. CDR3 in amino acids: CASSYSTVAGLNTGELFF. The CDR3 coding sequence is TGTGCCAGCAGTTACTCAACGGTAGCGGGACTTAACACCGGGGAGCTGTTTTTT.

The chain employs TRBV7-9 and TRBJ2-3, with 8 nucleotides matching TRBD1. The junction had 7 bases not matched to a gene; V was cut back by 5 bases and J by 3 bases. Germline values: CDR1 SEHNR, CDR2 FQNEAQ (reference sequence). The CDR3 totals 15 residues. The CDR3, as DNA: TGTGCCAGCAGCGCAGGGACAGGCCCAACAGATACGCAGTATTTT. It yields the protein CASSAGTGPTDTQYF.

The V gene is TRBV4-2, the J gene TRBJ2-7, with 9 bases that match TRBD2. The CDR3 loop spans 14 amino acids. V lost 0 bases to trimming and J lost 6 bases; unmatched junction nucleotides: 3. Per the germline V gene, CDR1 is LGHNA and CDR2 is YNFKEQ. The chain's CDR3 is CASSQDLAGAEQYF. The CDR3 DNA is TGTGCCAGCAGCCAAGATTTAGCGGGAGCCGAGCAGTACTTC.

The V and J genes are TRBV4-3 and TRBJ2-5; TRBD1 matches 10 bases. The CDR3 runs 17 residues. Unmatched junction bases numbered 5, after V lost 0 bases and J lost 1 base. Germline assignment: CDR1 LGHNA and CDR2 YSLEER. CDR3 bases: TGCGCCAGCAGCCAAGATTTTGGGACAGGGGCCCAAGAGACCCAGTACTTC. It translates to CASSQDFGTGAQETQYF.

A single count supports this clone. The CDR3 DNA is TGCGCCAGCAGCTTGGACTTGAATAGGGGTGAGCATGGCTACACCTTC. This sequence encodes CASSLDLNRGEHGYTF. This chain links TRBV5-1 with TRBJ1-2, with D possibly matching TRBD1 (5 bases). V was clipped by 0 bases and J by 6 bases, with 18 bases between them. CDR1 SGHRS and CDR2 YFSETQ come from the germline V gene. This CDR3 region has 16 residues.